Below, one T cell receptor (beta chain) is given with its context. No antigen is known for it. No much larger clone is present one base from it, and per-base qualities are unavailable. This record comes from a study of T cell changes during pregnancy in multiple sclerosis (dated 2019 in TCRdb). Describing the broader study: Changes in the T cell repertoire over the course of pregnancy were examined in this study in women with multiple sclerosis.

Libraries came from the immunoSEQ multiplex PCR assay. Imported from immuneACCESS, the table was reduced by TCRdb to in-frame sequences with V and J called. These copies leave out some clones; in studies compared against another copy, an unresolved V gene accounts for under half, and the cause of the remainder is not known. The sample yields about 42,000 clones; about 91% were counted once. 0.5% of the sample comes from the top ten. The germline V gene sets CDR1 to SGHAT and CDR2 to FQNNGV. The CDR3 covers 14 residues, taking in both the cysteine and the phenylalanine. The only DNA kept is the CDR3, 42 bases in frame from the first base. Relative to germline, V is 3 bases shorter and J is 6 bases shorter, with 14 bases between their ends.

The clonotype originates from a female donor in good health, enrolled as a control in a pregnancy study. The sequences come from CD4+ T cells from peripheral blood mononuclear cells, collected in the second trimester of pregnancy. The rearrangement joined TRBV11-2 to TRBJ1-1, with a weak D call of TRBD1 (6 bases match). The sequenced DNA is TGTGCCAGCAGCTTGCCGGGGGGGGGCGCTGAAGCTTTCTTT. Its translation reads: CASSLPGGGAEAFF.